What follows are 19 T cell receptor beta chains derived from one specimen sequenced in a study of blood T cell repertoires in COVID-19. Assay used: immunoSEQ multiplex PCR; TCRdb lists only in-frame clones, some missing. The sample records about 200,000 clones, less than 90% being singletons. Sequencing used peripheral blood. Receptors were obtained from a woman aged 70 to 79 with acute or convalescent COVID-19.

The chain joins TRBV7-9 to TRBJ2-3; TRBD1 might be the D (6 bases). The CDR3 runs to 14 residues. Deletions cut 10 bases from V and 3 bases from J, with 17 bases between. Germline lookup yields CDR1 SEHNR and CDR2 FQNEAQ (reference sequence). The CDR3 loop reads CATSPTGLTDTQYF. CDR3 nucleotide sequence: TGTGCCACCTCACCAACAGGGTTAACAGATACGCAGTATTTT. Filled out from reference TRBV7-9 and TRBJ2-3, the complete variable domain reads DTGVSQNPRHKITKRGQNVTFRCDPISEHNRLYWYRQTLGQGPEFLTYFQNEAQLEKSRLLSDRFSAERPKGSFSTLEIQRTEQGDSAMYLCATSPTGLTDTQYFGPGTRLTVL.

The V gene is TRBV28, the J gene TRBJ2-7; the match to TRBD2 covers 10 bases. V trimming: 4 bases; J trimming: 3 bases; junction bases outside the gene matches: 18. The CDR3 covers 19 residues. The germline V gene has CDR1 MDHEN and CDR2 SYDVKM. CDR3 DNA: TGTGCCAGCAGTTCTATACCGGGACTAGCGTATCTGTTGAACTACGAGCAGTACTTC. Amino acids: CASSSIPGLAYLLNYEQYF. Together with reference TRBV28 and TRBJ2-7, the CDR3 gives the full variable domain: DVKVTQSSRYLVKRTGEKVFLECVQDMDHENMFWYRQDPGLGLRLIYFSYDVKMKEKGDIPEGYSVSREKKERFSLILESASTNQTSMYLCASSSIPGLAYLLNYEQYFGPGTRLTVT.

This rearrangement joins TRBV3-1 (or the pseudogene TRBV3-2) to TRBJ2-5; 7 positions match TRBD1. Germline V gene data show CDR1 as LGHDT and CDR2 as YNNKEL (reference sequence). V lost 6 bases to trimming and J lost 5 bases; unmatched junction nucleotides: 3. This CDR3 spans 12 amino acids. The CDR3 sequence is CASSLDRETQYF. The DNA for the CDR3 is TGTGCCAGCAGTCTGGACAGGGAGACCCAGTACTTC.

This clone was seen a single time. This chain connects TRBV5-1 to TRBJ2-2; 7 bases agree with TRBD1. There are 15 residues in the CDR3. Trimming cost V 3 bases and J 6 bases; bases outside gene matches: 8. The germline CDR1 and CDR2 sequences are SGHRS and YFSETQ. The CDR3: CASSSLQGLAGELFF. DNA of the CDR3: TGCGCCAGCAGCTCATTACAGGGGCTAGCCGGGGAGCTGTTTTTT.

J is TRBJ2-5 and V is TRBV28; the match to TRBD1 covers 8 bases. The CDR3 totals 15 residues. Germline V gene lookup returns CDR1 MDHEN and CDR2 SYDVKM. J was trimmed by 5 bases and V by 3 bases; bases with no gene match: 8. The CDR3 loop reads CASSFRQGRVETQYF. The CDR3, as DNA: TGTGCCAGCAGTTTTCGACAGGGGAGAGTGGAGACCCAGTACTTC. Full variable domain (rest looked up from reference TRBV28 and TRBJ2-5): DVKVTQSSRYLVKRTGEKVFLECVQDMDHENMFWYRQDPGLGLRLIYFSYDVKMKEKGDIPEGYSVSREKKERFSLILESASTNQTSMYLCASSFRQGRVETQYFGPGTRLLVL.

The chain carries TRBV4-2 and TRBJ2-2; no firm D call. V lost 8 bases to trimming and J lost 0 bases, with 34 bases between them. CDR1 LGHNA and CDR2 YNFKEQ come from the germline V gene. CDR3 length: 22 residues. Here the CDR3 DNA reads TGTGCCAGCTCCCCGAATACACCGCTTGATTTCTCCATACCTCCGAACACCGGGGAGCTGTTTTTT. It is translated as CASSPNTPLDFSIPPNTGELFF.

This clone came up a few times. The V and J genes are TRBV5-4 and TRBJ1-2; the D gene is possibly TRBD1 (6 bases). The V end was cut by 4 bases, the J end by 2 bases, with 9 bases between. CDR1 and CDR2 (germline): SGHNT, YYREEE (reference sequence). This CDR3 comprises 13 residues. The chain's CDR3 is CASSEGQNYGYTF. In DNA, the CDR3 is TGTGCCAGCAGCGAAGGACAGAACTATGGCTACACCTTC.

This chain connects TRBV29-1 to TRBJ2-3; D possibly corresponds to TRBD2 (6 bases). With 5 bases removed from V and 4 bases from J, the gap between germline ends came to 10 bases. CDR1 and CDR2 from the germline V gene are SQVTM and ANQGSEA. The length of the CDR3 is 12 residues. CDR3 protein: CSVRGSPDTQYF. The CDR3 coding sequence is TGCAGCGTTCGGGGGAGTCCAGATACGCAGTATTTT.

The V gene is TRBV6-6, the J gene TRBJ1-1; TRBD1 might be the D (6 bases). Germline V CDR1 and CDR2: MNHNY, SVGAGI (reference sequence). V was pared by 5 bases and J by 2 bases, with 12 bases between. CDR3 size: 14 residues. CDR3 sequence: CASSAGTRNTEAFF. In nucleotides, the CDR3 is TGTGCCAGCAGTGCCGGGACAAGAAACACTGAAGCTTTCTTT.

This clone has only one observation. DNA for the CDR3: TGTGCCAGCAGCGGGAGAGCCTTAAGCGCCTACAATGAGCAGTTCTTC. Its translation: CASSGRALSAYNEQFF. The chain couples TRBV2 to TRBJ2-1; D is possibly TRBD2 (6 bases). Trimming shortened V by 6 bases and J by 2 bases, and 17 bases separated the two germline ends. This CDR3 has 16 residues. From germline, CDR1 is SNHLY and CDR2 FYNNEI.

This clone was seen just once. This sequence joins TRBV11-3 and TRBJ1-2; perhaps TRBD1 as D (6 bases). The CDR3 runs to 13 residues. Germline V gene lookup returns CDR1 SGHNT and CDR2 YENEEA. V was clipped by 6 bases and J by 2 bases, with 10 bases between them. The CDR3 sequence: CASSDRTNYGYTF. As DNA, the CDR3 is TGTGCCAGCAGTGACAGGACCAACTATGGCTACACCTTC.

V usage is TRBV4-3 and J usage is TRBJ1-5; 7 bases line up with TRBD1. This CDR3 spans 14 amino acids. Germline V lookup: CDR1 LGHNA, CDR2 YSLEER. V dropped 5 bases and J dropped 6; count of bases not matched to a gene: 7. The CDR3 reads CASSLDRRGQPQHF. The CDR3, as DNA: TGCGCCAGCAGCTTGGACAGGAGAGGTCAGCCCCAGCATTTT.

This clone is a singleton in its sample. The rearrangement links TRBV11-2 to TRBJ2-1; tentative D call: TRBD2 (5 bases). The length of the CDR3 is 15 residues. Germline CDR1 reads SGHAT; CDR2 reads FQNNGV. The V and J ends lost 0 bases and 6 bases respectively, with 12 bases between them. The DNA for the CDR3 is TGTGCCAGCAGCTTAGAGGCGACTACCGGCAATGAGCAGTTCTTC. Protein sequence: CASSLEATTGNEQFF.

The chain links TRBV10-2 to TRBJ1-2; TRBD1 matches at 7 bases. V shed 0 bases, J shed 3 bases, and the junction held 4 bases outside the gene matches. There are 15 residues in the CDR3. Germline V gene lookup returns CDR1 WSHSY and CDR2 SAAADI. Here the CDR3 DNA reads TGCGCCAGCAGTGAGTCGGGCAGGGGGGACTATGGCTACACCTTC. Amino acids: CASSESGRGDYGYTF.

This chain connects TRBV10-2 to TRBJ1-2, with D hard to call. CDR3 length equals 14 residues. Trimming left V 4 bases short and J 3 bases short, with 12 bases between. Germline V gene data show CDR1 as WSHSY and CDR2 as SAAADI. CDR3 nucleotide sequence: TGCGCCAGCAGTGTTGGGCTCCTGGACTATGGCTACACCTTC. Translation: CASSVGLLDYGYTF.

The V gene is TRBV6-5, the J gene TRBJ1-4; maybe TRBD1 (6 bases). Germline CDR1 is MNHEY and CDR2 is SVGAGI. The V end lost 5 bases, the J end lost 8 bases, and 18 bases lay between the germline ends. The CDR3 has 15 residues. The CDR3 loop reads CASSQSPGQREKLFF. Written as DNA, the CDR3 is TGTGCCAGCAGTCAATCCCCGGGACAACGGGAAAAACTGTTTTTT.

This chain joins TRBV6-5 and TRBJ2-7; weak D call: TRBD2 (6 bases). Trimming pared 6 bases from V and 1 base from J, leaving 13 bases between. Looked up from germline, CDR1 is MNHEY and CDR2 is SVGAGI. The CDR3 spans 14 residues. In nucleotides, the CDR3 is TGTGCCAGCAGACCCTTCGGACTATCCTACGAGCAGTACTTC. This codes for CASRPFGLSYEQYF.

About this clone itself: Other DNA sequences from this sample encode an identical CDR3 as well. The chain recombines TRBV3-1 (or the pseudogene TRBV3-2) with TRBJ1-5, with D possibly being TRBD1 (5 bases). Germline V gives CDR1 LGHDT, CDR2 YNNKEL (reference sequence). The CDR3 runs to 13 residues. V lost 0 bases, J lost 6 bases, and 6 bases lay in between. The CDR3 reads CASSQERGQPQHF. The CDR3 region has the DNA TGTGCCAGCAGCCAAGAAAGGGGTCAGCCCCAGCATTTT.

The chain joins TRBV7-8 to TRBJ1-2; tentative D call: TRBD1 (6 bases). V lost 4 bases, J lost 0 bases, and 9 bases lay in between. Germline V gives CDR1 SGHVS, CDR2 FQNEAQ. The CDR3 has 14 amino acids. The CDR3 protein is CASSSGQPNYGYTF. The CDR3 DNA reads as TGTGCCAGCAGCTCCGGACAGCCTAACTATGGCTACACCTTC.